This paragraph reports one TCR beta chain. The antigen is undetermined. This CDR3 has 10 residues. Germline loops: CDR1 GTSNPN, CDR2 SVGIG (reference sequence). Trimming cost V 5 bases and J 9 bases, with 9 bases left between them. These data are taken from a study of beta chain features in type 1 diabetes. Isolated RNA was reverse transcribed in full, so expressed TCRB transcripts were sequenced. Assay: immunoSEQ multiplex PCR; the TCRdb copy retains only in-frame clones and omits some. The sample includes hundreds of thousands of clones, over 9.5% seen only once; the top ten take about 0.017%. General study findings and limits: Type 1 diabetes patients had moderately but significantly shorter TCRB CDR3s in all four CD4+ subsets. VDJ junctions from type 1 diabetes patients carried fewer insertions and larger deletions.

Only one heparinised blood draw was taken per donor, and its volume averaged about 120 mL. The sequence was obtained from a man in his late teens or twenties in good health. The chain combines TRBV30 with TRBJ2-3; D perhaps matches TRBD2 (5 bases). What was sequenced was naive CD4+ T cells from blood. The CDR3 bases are TGTGCCTGGTTTAGGGAGACGCAGTATTTT. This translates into CAWFRETQYF.